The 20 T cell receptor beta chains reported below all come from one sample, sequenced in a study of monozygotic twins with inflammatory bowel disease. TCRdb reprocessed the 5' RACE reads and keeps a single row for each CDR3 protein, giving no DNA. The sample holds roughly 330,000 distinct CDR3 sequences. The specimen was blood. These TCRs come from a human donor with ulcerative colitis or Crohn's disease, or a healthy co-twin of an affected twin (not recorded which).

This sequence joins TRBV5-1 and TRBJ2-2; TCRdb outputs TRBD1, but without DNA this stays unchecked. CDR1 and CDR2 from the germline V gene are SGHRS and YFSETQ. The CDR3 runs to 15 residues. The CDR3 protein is CASSSGQSNTGELFF.

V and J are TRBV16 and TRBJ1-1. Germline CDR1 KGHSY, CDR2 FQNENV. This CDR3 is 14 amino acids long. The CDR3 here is CASSRTSGNTEAFF.

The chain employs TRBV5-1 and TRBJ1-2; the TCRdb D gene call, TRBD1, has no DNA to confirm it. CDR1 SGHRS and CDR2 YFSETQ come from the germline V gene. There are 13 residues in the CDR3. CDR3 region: CASSLVVEGGYTF. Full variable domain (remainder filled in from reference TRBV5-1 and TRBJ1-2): KAGVTQTPRYLIKTRGQQVTLSCSPISGHRSVSWYQQTPGQGLQFLFEYFSETQRNKGNFPGRFSGRQFSNSRSEMNVSTLELGDSALYLCASSLVVEGGYTFGSGTRLTVV.

This chain's CDR3 is CASSWAGTRVYEQYF. The J gene is TRBJ2-7, the V gene TRBV28; there is no DNA to check the TCRdb D call of TRBD2. CDR1 is MDHEN, CDR2 SYDVKM, per germline. The CDR3 sequence is 15 residues long.

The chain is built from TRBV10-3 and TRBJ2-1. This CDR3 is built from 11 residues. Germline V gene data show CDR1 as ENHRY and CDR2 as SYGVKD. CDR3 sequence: CAISANNEQFF.

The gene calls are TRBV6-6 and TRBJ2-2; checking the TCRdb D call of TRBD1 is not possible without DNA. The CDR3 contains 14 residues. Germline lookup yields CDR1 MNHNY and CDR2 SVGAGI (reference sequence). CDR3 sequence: CASSYRGGAGELFF.

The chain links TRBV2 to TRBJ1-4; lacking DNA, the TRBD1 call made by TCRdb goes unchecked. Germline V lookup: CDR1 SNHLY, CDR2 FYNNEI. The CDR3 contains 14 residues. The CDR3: CASRQGSANEKLFF.

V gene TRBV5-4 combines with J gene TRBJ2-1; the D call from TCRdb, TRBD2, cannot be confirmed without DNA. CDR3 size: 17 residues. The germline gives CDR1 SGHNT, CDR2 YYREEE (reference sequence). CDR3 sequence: CASSPQSGGASYNEQFF.

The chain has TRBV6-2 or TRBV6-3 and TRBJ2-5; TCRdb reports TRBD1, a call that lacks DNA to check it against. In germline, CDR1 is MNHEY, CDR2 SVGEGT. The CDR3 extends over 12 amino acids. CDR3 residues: CASSRTGETQYF.

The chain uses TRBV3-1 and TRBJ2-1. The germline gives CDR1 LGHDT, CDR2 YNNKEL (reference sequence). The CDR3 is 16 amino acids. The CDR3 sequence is CASSQDPRSFSGEQFF.

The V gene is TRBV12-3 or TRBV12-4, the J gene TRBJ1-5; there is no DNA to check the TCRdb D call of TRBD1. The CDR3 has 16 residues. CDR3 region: CASSPTGSGGNQPQHF.

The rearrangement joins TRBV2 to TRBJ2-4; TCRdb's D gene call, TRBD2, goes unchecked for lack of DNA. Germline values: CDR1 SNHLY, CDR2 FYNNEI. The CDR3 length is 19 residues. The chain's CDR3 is CASSDFKRSGRNAKNIQYF.

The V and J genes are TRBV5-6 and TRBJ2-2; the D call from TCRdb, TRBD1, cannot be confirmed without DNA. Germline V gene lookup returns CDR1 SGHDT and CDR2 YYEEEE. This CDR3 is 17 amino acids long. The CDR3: CASSLEDRAGNTGELFF. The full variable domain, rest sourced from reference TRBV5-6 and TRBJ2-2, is DAGVTQSPTHLIKTRGQQVTLRCSPKSGHDTVSWYQQALGQGPQFIFQYYEEEERQRGNFPDRFSGHQFPNYSSELNVNALLLGDSALYLCASSLEDRAGNTGELFFGEGSRLTVL.

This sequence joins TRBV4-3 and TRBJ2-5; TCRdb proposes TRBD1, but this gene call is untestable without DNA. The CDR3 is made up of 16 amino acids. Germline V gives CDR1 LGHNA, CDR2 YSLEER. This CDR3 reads CASSQDPGQGHQTQYF.

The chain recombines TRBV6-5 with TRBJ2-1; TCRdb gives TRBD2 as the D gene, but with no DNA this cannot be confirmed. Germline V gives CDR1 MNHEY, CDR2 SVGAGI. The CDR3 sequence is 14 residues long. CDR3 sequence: CASSLLAGVFEQFF.

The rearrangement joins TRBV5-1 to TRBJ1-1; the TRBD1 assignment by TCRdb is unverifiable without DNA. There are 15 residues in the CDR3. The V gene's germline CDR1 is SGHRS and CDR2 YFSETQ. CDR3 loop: CASSPQTGGYTEAFF.

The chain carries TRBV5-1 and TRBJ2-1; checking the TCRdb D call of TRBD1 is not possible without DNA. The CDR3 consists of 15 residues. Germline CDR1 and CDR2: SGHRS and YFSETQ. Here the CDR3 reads CASSLEGQTYNEQFF.

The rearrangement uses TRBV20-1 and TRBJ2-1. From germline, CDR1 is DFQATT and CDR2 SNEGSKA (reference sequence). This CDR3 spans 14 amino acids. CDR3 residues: CSAYWAQTYNEQFF.

Here the CDR3 reads CSARSGDPNTGDLFF. The chain combines TRBV20-1 with TRBJ2-2; TCRdb outputs TRBD1, but without DNA this stays unchecked. The CDR3 has 15 amino acids. Germline V gene sequence: CDR1 DFQATT, CDR2 SNEGSKA (reference sequence).

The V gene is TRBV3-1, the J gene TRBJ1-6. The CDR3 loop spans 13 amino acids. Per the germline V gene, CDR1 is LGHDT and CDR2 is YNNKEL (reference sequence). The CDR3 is CASSRFLGSPLHF.